This record concerns one T cell receptor (beta chain) sequence. What it recognizes is unknown. This entry comes from a study of CD8 T cells in ankylosing spondylitis. Regarding the study as a whole: As reported, disease-linked clones showed significant enrichment in matched ankylosing spondylitis synovial fluid. Ankylosing spondylitis blood seemed to carry a telltale TCR beta motif made of roughly eight highly homologous variants. Earlier reports found some motif variants in synovial fluid and blood in reactive arthritis. Within peripheral blood, clones linked to disease were CD8+ and relatively rare.

The CDR3 covers 14 residues. V lost 6 bases to trimming and J lost 2 bases; unmatched junction nucleotides: 4. A quantitative 5'-RACE method, one with molecular barcodes, was used to make TCR beta libraries. TCRdb ran MiXCR on the 5' RACE reads and lists one entry per CDR3 protein. The sample lists 500,000 to 550,000 distinct CDR3 sequences, about 12% occurring once. The TCR originated in a male donor with ankylosing spondylitis. This sequence joins TRBV12-3 or TRBV12-4 and TRBJ1-5; 7 positions match TRBD1. The specimen was blood, either unsorted or a sorted T cell fraction (not recorded which). CDR3 loop: CASSQGQGNQPQHF. The DNA for the CDR3 is TGTGCCAGCAGCCAAGGACAGGGCAATCAGCCCCAGCATTTT.